Listed below are T cell receptor beta chains from one sample, sequenced in a study of blood T cells in healthy people across ages. Each CDR3 protein is one row after TCRdb ran MiXCR on the 5' RACE reads. The table records about 780,000 distinct CDR3 sequences, about half of them present only once. The specimen was blood. These receptors all come from a man older than 75 in good health. The CDR3 runs from the conserved cysteine through the conserved F or W. The D gene is left open where the match is weak. Part of the rows lack a size; the others show once, few, many or a class for expanded clones.

clone_size j_call v_call d_call cdr3_aa cdr3_nt
- TRBJ2-3 TRBV4-3 - CASSQASGRSTDTQYF TGCGCCAGCAGCCAAGCGAGTGGACGGAGCACAGATACGCAGTATTTT
- TRBJ2-7 TRBV20-1 TRBD1 CSALSLTGDYEQYF TGCAGTGCCCTCTCCTTAACAGGGGACTACGAGCAGTACTTC
- TRBJ2-3 TRBV29-1 TRBD2 CSVDQSGGTDTQYF TGCAGCGTTGACCAAAGCGGGGGCACAGATACGCAGTATTTT
many TRBJ2-1 TRBV7-2 TRBD2 CASSLGLADYNEQFF TGTGCCAGCAGCTTGGGTCTAGCGGACTACAATGAGCAGTTCTTC
few TRBJ2-5 TRBV28 TRBD1 CASRTGGRETQYF TGTGCCAGCAGAACAGGGGGCAGGGAGACCCAGTACTTC
- TRBJ2-1 TRBV6-2/TRBV6-3 TRBD2 CASSYRFSAGGSYNEQFF TGTGCCAGCAGTTACCGGTTCTCAGCGGGAGGGTCCTACAATGAGCAGTTCTTC
many TRBJ1-2 TRBV20-1 - CSALGIGGHGYTF TGCAGTGCCTTGGGTATTGGAGGGCACGGCTACACCTTC
- TRBJ1-4 TRBV20-1 - CSATSPGLGPNEKLFF TGCAGTGCTACGTCCCCTGGGCTTGGACCGAATGAAAAACTGTTTTTT
- TRBJ2-1 TRBV5-6 - CASSLGQISYNEQFF TGTGCCAGCAGCTTAGGGCAGATCTCCTACAATGAGCAGTTCTTC
- TRBJ2-1 TRBV20-1 - CSANAVASEQFF TGCAGTGCAAACGCCGTAGCGAGTGAGCAGTTCTTC
few TRBJ2-2 TRBV5-6 - CASSFQAAGELFF TGTGCCAGCAGCTTCCAGGCCGCGGGGGAGCTGTTTTTT
- TRBJ2-4 TRBV20-1 TRBD2 CSAPPLLAGLQEAQYF TGCAGTGCGCCCCCTTTACTAGCGGGGCTCCAAGAGGCCCAGTACTTC
few TRBJ2-1 TRBV7-3 TRBD2 CASSPIAGGPNNEQFF TGTGCCAGCAGCCCTATAGCGGGAGGGCCTAACAATGAGCAGTTCTTC
- TRBJ2-1 TRBV5-1 - CASSLNAGGVDEQFF TGCGCCAGCAGCTTGAACGCGGGTGGGGTCGATGAGCAGTTCTTC
- TRBJ2-4 TRBV12-3/TRBV12-4 TRBD2 CASSASTAGDHKQYF TGTGCCAGCAGTGCCTCGACAGCGGGAGACCACAAGCAGTACTTC
- TRBJ2-7 TRBV6-1 - CASSESGIPYEQYF TGTGCCAGCAGTGAAAGTGGCATACCCTACGAGCAGTACTTC
- TRBJ2-3 TRBV12-3/TRBV12-4 TRBD2 CASSPGLVADTEYF TGTGCCAGCAGCCCTGGACTAGTTGCAGATACGGAATATTTT
few TRBJ2-3 TRBV29-1 - CSGSGPTDTQYF TGCAGCGGATCGGGACCGACAGATACGCAGTATTTT
- TRBJ2-1 TRBV6-2/TRBV6-3 - CASSYNGYNEQFF TGTGCCAGCAGTTACAACGGCTACAATGAGCAGTTCTTC
few TRBJ1-1 TRBV5-5 TRBD1 CASSTQGAITEAFF TGTGCCAGCAGCACCCAGGGGGCCATCACTGAAGCTTTCTTT
- TRBJ2-1 TRBV29-1 TRBD1 CSVESTQGNEQFF TGCAGCGTTGAGTCAACACAGGGGAATGAGCAGTTCTTC
- TRBJ2-7 TRBV18 TRBD1 CASSPTRTGSSYEQYF TGTGCCAGCTCACCGACCAGGACAGGGAGCTCCTACGAGCAGTACTTC
- TRBJ2-4 TRBV25-1 - CASSRESKNIQYF TGTGCCAGCAGTCGGGAGTCCAAAAACATTCAGTACTTC
many TRBJ2-7 TRBV20-1 - CSARDQGITGQYF TGCAGTGCTAGAGATCAGGGGATAACGGGGCAGTACTTC
- TRBJ1-2 TRBV14 - CASSQIGAGYGYTF TGTGCCAGCAGCCAAATCGGGGCCGGCTATGGCTACACCTTC
few TRBJ2-7 TRBV20-1 - CSARDRSGSPYEQYF TGCAGTGCTAGAGATCGTTCAGGGTCCCCCTACGAGCAGTACTTC
large TRBJ2-7 TRBV6-5 TRBD1 CASTADRGYEQYF TGTGCCAGCACAGCGGACAGGGGCTACGAGCAGTACTTC
- TRBJ2-7 TRBV5-1 - CASSPGAGVYEQYF TGCGCCAGCAGCCCGGGGGCGGGAGTCTACGAGCAGTACTTC
few TRBJ2-1 TRBV7-9 - CASSHQRESRPEQFF TGTGCCAGCAGCCATCAAAGGGAGTCTCGGCCTGAGCAGTTCTTC
- TRBJ2-3 TRBV28 - CASSLEPATQYF TGTGCCAGCAGTTTAGAGCCCGCTACGCAGTATTTT
few TRBJ1-4 TRBV3-1 - CASSQRAGGGTTNEKLFF TGTGCCAGCAGCCAAAGGGCGGGAGGAGGAACAACTAATGAAAAACTGTTTTTT
- TRBJ1-4 TRBV12-3/TRBV12-4 - CASSLQGGEKLFF TGTGCCAGCAGTTTACAGGGAGGCGAAAAACTGTTTTTT
few TRBJ2-3 TRBV7-6 TRBD2 CASSSWTSGIDTQYF TGTGCCAGCAGCTCCTGGACTAGCGGGATAGATACGCAGTATTTT
- TRBJ1-1 TRBV3-1 - CASSQDAGRGTEAFF TGTGCCAGCAGCCAAGATGCAGGGCGGGGCACTGAAGCTTTCTTT
- TRBJ1-1 TRBV4-3 - CASSLQRGVRAILNTEAFF TGCGCCAGCAGCCTCCAACGAGGGGTCCGGGCTATACTGAACACTGAAGCTTTCTTT
- TRBJ1-5 TRBV12-3/TRBV12-4 TRBD1 CASSTTGGSQPQHF TGTGCCAGCAGTACCACAGGGGGCTCTCAGCCCCAGCATTTT
- TRBJ2-7 TRBV4-2 TRBD1 CASSHDRVGEQYF TGTGCCAGCAGCCACGACAGGGTAGGGGAGCAGTACTTC
few TRBJ2-5 TRBV2 - CASSDRGRAETQYF TGTGCCAGCAGTGACAGGGGAAGGGCAGAGACCCAGTACTTC
- TRBJ2-4 TRBV18 - CASSPAGSSYGQYF TGTGCCAGCTCACCGGCGGGATCTAGCTACGGGCAGTACTTC
few TRBJ2-3 TRBV20-1 - CSAWGPDTDTQYF TGCAGTGCATGGGGGCCGGACACAGATACGCAGTATTTT
- TRBJ2-1 TRBV7-2 TRBD1 CASSPRQGADEQFF TGTGCCAGCAGCCCCCGACAGGGGGCCGATGAGCAGTTCTTC
few TRBJ2-1 TRBV27 - CASSLVGPLGEQFF TGTGCCAGCAGTTTAGTAGGTCCACTAGGTGAGCAGTTCTTC
- TRBJ1-2 TRBV28 TRBD1 CASSPPGQGVVGYTF TGTGCCAGCAGTCCCCCGGGACAGGGTGTTGTCGGCTACACCTTC
- TRBJ1-4 TRBV4-1 TRBD1 CASSQRDRGGQDEKLFF TGCGCCAGCAGTCAAAGGGACAGGGGCGGTCAGGATGAAAAACTGTTTTTT
- TRBJ2-7 TRBV6-2/TRBV6-3 TRBD2 CASSYLGTSDNEQYF TGTGCCAGCAGTTACCTAGGGACTAGTGACAATGAGCAGTACTTC
- TRBJ2-6 TRBV5-1 - CASSLVLSSGANVLTF TGCGCCAGCAGCTTGGTTCTGAGCTCTGGGGCCAACGTCCTGACTTTC
- TRBJ2-7 TRBV7-2 TRBD2 CASSLSGGSYERYF TGTGCCAGCAGCTTAAGCGGGGGCTCCTACGAGCGGTACTTC
- TRBJ2-7 TRBV20-1 - CSARDWGEQYF TGCAGTGCTAGAGATTGGGGTGAGCAGTACTTC
- TRBJ1-6 TRBV20-1 TRBD1 CSAPTGPGNSPLHF TGCAGTGCTCCGACAGGGCCCGGCAATTCACCCCTCCACTTT
- TRBJ2-7 TRBV2 - CASRSGGSDHEQYF TGTGCCAGCAGATCAGGGGGGAGTGACCACGAGCAGTACTTC
- TRBJ2-1 TRBV7-2 TRBD2 CASSLLGRVQFF TGTGCCAGCAGCTTACTAGGGAGGGTGCAGTTCTTC
many TRBJ1-2 TRBV6-5 - CASSYSGGSYGYTF TGTGCCAGCAGTTACTCCGGTGGTAGTTATGGCTACACCTTC
few TRBJ2-1 TRBV5-1 - CASSRDGAEQFF TGCGCCAGCAGCCGGGATGGGGCTGAGCAGTTCTTC
- TRBJ2-7 TRBV12-3/TRBV12-4 TRBD1 CASSPRDRVEQYF TGTGCCAGCAGCCCCCGGGACAGGGTCGAGCAGTACTTC
- TRBJ1-2 TRBV14 - CASSPITHRASYGYTF TGTGCCAGCAGCCCGATTACTCACAGGGCCTCCTATGGCTACACCTTC